This T cell receptor (beta chain) is drawn from a study of T cells in Graves' hyperthyroidism and ophthalmopathy. RNA transcripts served as the template for amplifying TCR beta CDR3 regions. TCR CDR3 underwent first-round RT-PCR with the HTBI primer set. TCRdb analysed the multiplex PCR reads with MiXCR anew, one entry per CDR3 protein. The repertoire holds fewer than 550,000 distinct CDR3 sequences, around 24% seen once, with over 9% in the top ten. V trimming: 5 bases; J trimming: 3 bases; junction bases outside the gene matches: 6. The germline V gene has CDR1 MNHEY and CDR2 SMNVEV (reference sequence). This CDR3 is 15 amino acids long.

The chain carries TRBV27 and TRBJ2-7; 11 bases are a match to TRBD2. This TCR was sampled from a woman under 40 with Graves' ophthalmopathy. What was sequenced was blood. CDR3 DNA sequence: TGTGCCAGCAGTGAAGAGGGACTAGCGGACTACGAGCAGTACTTC. Protein sequence: CASSEEGLADYEQYF.